Listed here are 19 T cell receptor beta chains from one sample, sequenced in a study of identical twins (dated by TCRdb to about 2016). Library generation was performed with 5' RACE. Sequencer: Illumina HiSeq 2000. TCRdb handled the public reads itself, with Q25 trimming in fastp and clone calling in MiXCR, and kept productive beta chains. Entries that share a CDR3 protein sequence are merged under the most common genes and DNA. Recorded for this sample are 430,000 or so distinct CDR3 sequences; roughly a quarter of them occurred a single time. The ten largest clones capture around 3% of the sample. The data also belong to a second study, concerning T cells expressing NK-cell markers.

Sequenced material: CD4+ T cells sorted from blood. These receptor sequences come from a woman between 18 and 29 years old in good health.

This clonotype was detected a few times. The chain recombines TRBV7-9 with TRBJ1-5, with unresolved D. Between the trimmed V and J ends, which lost 5 bases and 5 bases, there was a span of 7 bases. Germline V gene lookup returns CDR1 SEHNR and CDR2 FQNEAQ (reference sequence). The CDR3 totals 12 residues. The CDR3 DNA reads as TGTGCCAGCAGCCCCTTATATCAGCCCCAGCATTTT. It encodes CASSPLYQPQHF.

This chain joins TRBV5-1 and TRBJ2-7, with 7 bases identical to TRBD2. Trimming cost V 0 bases and J 2 bases; bases outside gene matches: 5. Germline V gene data show CDR1 as SGHRS and CDR2 as YFSETQ. The CDR3 is 15 residues long. Written as DNA, the CDR3 is TGCGCCAGCAGCTTGGCTGCTAGCGGCCCCTACGAGCAGTACTTC. It is translated as CASSLAASGPYEQYF.

This clonotype was picked up many times. This chain joins TRBV12-3 or TRBV12-4 and TRBJ1-2; maybe TRBD1 (6 bases). CDR3 length equals 13 residues. V was shortened by 4 bases and J by 3 bases, with 9 bases between the two germline ends. CDR3: CASSSSGDYGYTF. The CDR3 region has the DNA TGTGCCAGCAGTTCGTCAGGGGACTATGGCTACACCTTC.

This clonotype appeared a few times. The CDR3 sequence: CSASKGMETQYF. CDR3 DNA sequence: TGCAGTGCTAGTAAGGGGATGGAGACCCAGTACTTC. The chain is built from TRBV20-1 and TRBJ2-5; tentatively, D is TRBD1 (5 bases). Germline V CDR1 and CDR2: DFQATT, SNEGSKA (reference sequence). The CDR3 has 12 amino acids. Trimming pared 3 bases from V and 5 bases from J, leaving 10 bases between.

This clonotype was observed a handful of times. This rearrangement joins TRBV4-3 to TRBJ2-5, with D perhaps TRBD2 (5 bases). The CDR3 has 14 residues. The V end was cut by 3 bases, the J end by 5 bases, with 13 bases between. The germline CDR1 and CDR2 sequences are LGHNA and YSLEER. The CDR3 DNA reads TGCGCCAGCAGCCATGGGAGTTTCGGCGAGACCCAGTACTTC. This codes for CASSHGSFGETQYF.

This chain links TRBV9 with TRBJ2-7, with TRBD2 matching over 9 bases. This CDR3 has 15 residues. The germline gives CDR1 SGDLS, CDR2 YYNGEE. V dropped 2 bases and J dropped 2; count of bases not matched to a gene: 5. The CDR3, as DNA: TGTGCCAGCAGCGTTAGCGGGGGCCCCACCTACGAGCAGTACTTC. Amino acid sequence: CASSVSGGPTYEQYF. Using reference TRBV9 and TRBJ2-7 for the parts outside the CDR3, the full variable domain is DSGVTQTPKHLITATGQRVTLRCSPRSGDLSVYWYQQSLDQGLQFLIQYYNGEERAKGNILERFSAQQFPDLHSELNLSSLELGDSALYFCASSVSGGPTYEQYFGPGTRLTVT.

V usage is TRBV5-1 and J usage is TRBJ2-1; D gene ambiguous. The V gene's germline CDR1 is SGHRS and CDR2 YFSETQ. V lost 5 bases and J 8 bases, leaving 20 bases between the germline ends. This CDR3 has 15 amino acids. CDR3: CASRGVSSGFDEQFF. CDR3 in DNA: TGCGCCAGCAGGGGTGTTTCAAGTGGGTTCGATGAGCAGTTCTTC.

This clonotype has just a few counts. The rearrangement joins TRBV3-1 to TRBJ2-5, with a possible D match to TRBD1 (6 bases). From germline, CDR1 is LGHDT and CDR2 YNNKEL (reference sequence). The CDR3 consists of 14 residues. The V end was cut by 8 bases, the J end by 2 bases, with 15 bases between. The CDR3 region has the DNA TGTGCCAGCCGAGCGGACAGTTCTCAAGAGACCCAGTACTTC. The encoded protein is CASRADSSQETQYF.

CDR3 amino acids: CASSLDPGESPLHF. For the CDR3, the DNA is TGCGCCAGCAGCTTGGATCCAGGGGAATCACCCCTCCACTTT. The chain links TRBV5-1 to TRBJ1-6, with D maybe TRBD1 (6 bases). This CDR3 is built from 14 residues. Trimming removed 0 bases at V and 10 bases at J, with 11 bases between. Germline V gene lookup returns CDR1 SGHRS and CDR2 YFSETQ.

The chain carries TRBV3-1 and TRBJ2-1; D gene ambiguous. CDR3 length equals 11 residues. Germline CDR1 and CDR2: LGHDT and YNNKEL (reference sequence). Trimming took off 1 base at V and 8 bases at J, with 3 bases between the two ends. CDR3 DNA: TGTGCCAGCAGCCAAGTCTATGAGCAGTTCTTC. Its translation: CASSQVYEQFF.

This clonotype was counted between two and nine times. This rearrangement joins TRBV20-1 to TRBJ2-1; 7 positions match TRBD1. V was pared by 5 bases and J by 8 bases, with 0 bases of the junction left unmatched. The CDR3 spans 10 residues. The germline gives CDR1 DFQATT, CDR2 SNEGSKA (reference sequence). The CDR3 spells CSADRDEQFF. CDR3 in DNA: TGCAGTGCTGACAGGGATGAGCAGTTCTTC.

The rearrangement uses TRBV2 and TRBJ2-1; TRBD2 matches 7 bases. There are 15 residues in the CDR3. The germline gives CDR1 SNHLY, CDR2 FYNNEI. The trim removed 3 bases at V and 9 bases at J, leaving 11 bases unmatched. This CDR3 reads CASSDEGGRKVEQFF. The CDR3 region has the DNA TGTGCCAGCAGTGATGAAGGCGGGAGAAAGGTTGAGCAGTTCTTC.

The chain links TRBV7-9 to TRBJ2-5, with 9 bases that match TRBD1. The germline V gene encodes CDR1 SEHNR and CDR2 FQNEAQ (reference sequence). Trimming took 7 bases from V and 1 from J; bases not matched to a gene: 4. The CDR3 runs to 14 residues. The CDR3 nucleotides are TGTGCCAGCATCAAACAGGGGGCCCAAGAGACCCAGTACTTC. Residues: CASIKQGAQETQYF.

The gene calls are TRBV5-5 and TRBJ1-4; D ambiguous. The CDR3 consists of 13 residues. The germline gives CDR1 SGHKS, CDR2 YYEKEE (reference sequence). Trimming left V 8 bases short and J 3 bases short, with 11 bases between. The CDR3 sequence is CARSHGANEKLFF. The CDR3 coding sequence is TGTGCCAGGAGCCATGGGGCTAATGAAAAACTGTTTTTT. Filled out from reference TRBV5-5 and TRBJ1-4, the complete variable domain reads DAGVTQSPTHLIKTRGQQVTLRCSPISGHKSVSWYQQVLGQGPQFIFQYYEKEERGRGNFPDRFSARQFPNYSSELNVNALLLGDSALYLCARSHGANEKLFFGSGTQLSVL.

The sample holds a few counts of this clonotype. The V and J genes are TRBV29-1 and TRBJ2-1; D gene unclear. The ends were cut back, 4 bases at V and 5 bases at J, with 6 bases in the middle. The CDR3 loop spans 11 amino acids. CDR1 is SQVTM and CDR2 is ANQGSEA in the germline V gene. The CDR3 DNA reads as TGCAGCGTTGCCCGAAACAATGAGCAGTTCTTC. Translating gives CSVARNNEQFF.

The V and J genes are TRBV7-9 and TRBJ2-3; 7 bases are a match to TRBD2. Losses at the gene ends were 6 bases for V and 14 bases for J; bases not matched to a gene: 8. Germline V lookup: CDR1 SEHNR, CDR2 FQNEAQ (reference sequence). The CDR3 contains 11 residues. CDR3 sequence reads: CASSGRGGRYF. In DNA form, the CDR3 reads TGTGCCAGCAGTGGACGGGGAGGGCGGTATTTT.

The J gene is TRBJ2-1, the V gene TRBV28; 9 nucleotides match TRBD2. The V gene's germline CDR1 is MDHEN and CDR2 SYDVKM. The CDR3 spans 16 residues. The V and J ends lost 6 bases and 6 bases, in that order; junction bases with no gene match: 12. This chain's CDR3 is CASSSSGGVARNEQFF. The CDR3 DNA follows: TGTGCCAGCAGCAGTAGCGGGGGCGTCGCCCGCAATGAGCAGTTCTTC.

The J gene is TRBJ2-2, the V gene TRBV29-1; 7 positions match TRBD1. CDR1 SQVTM and CDR2 ANQGSEA come from the germline V gene. Trimming at V came to 7 bases and at J to 3 bases, leaving 8 bases not matched to a gene. The CDR3 covers 14 residues. The CDR3 region has the DNA TGCAGCGCCAAGTTAACAGGGGACACCGGGGAGCTGTTTTTT. This translates into CSAKLTGDTGELFF.

The chain combines TRBV7-9 with TRBJ1-1; D may be TRBD1 (6 bases). CDR3 length: 12 amino acids. The V end was cut by 7 bases, the J end by 3 bases, with 9 bases between. Germline-derived CDR1 and CDR2 are SEHNR and FQNEAQ (reference sequence). CDR3 protein: CASTRGHTEAFF. Written as DNA, the CDR3 is TGTGCCAGCACTCGGGGGCACACTGAAGCTTTCTTT.